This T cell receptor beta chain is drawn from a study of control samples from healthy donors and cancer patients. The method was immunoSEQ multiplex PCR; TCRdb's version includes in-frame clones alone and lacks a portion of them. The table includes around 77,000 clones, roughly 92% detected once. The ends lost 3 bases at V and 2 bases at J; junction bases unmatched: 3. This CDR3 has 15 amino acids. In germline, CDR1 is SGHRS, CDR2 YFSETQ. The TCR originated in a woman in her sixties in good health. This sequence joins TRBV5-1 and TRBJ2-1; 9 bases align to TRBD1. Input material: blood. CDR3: CASSSGTGPYNEQFF. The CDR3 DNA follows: TGCGCCAGCAGCTCCGGGACAGGGCCCTACAATGAGCAGTTCTTC.